This TCR beta chain is drawn from a study of post-analysis software for immune sequencing data. Overall study context: Patients had relapsing-remitting, secondary progressive or progressive-relapsing multiple sclerosis; some lacked subtype. Study conclusions and caveats: Under the F measure, samples that were prepared in one batch clustered strongly together.

For this clonotype: The antigen is not known.

Prepared TCR beta cDNA libraries contained unique molecular identifiers. One entry per CDR3 protein results from TCRdb running MiXCR on the PCR reads. The repertoire holds just over 250,000 distinct CDR3 sequences, 36% seen once, with less than 6% in the top ten. The source of this sequence is a girl between 10 and 17 years old with multiple sclerosis. Input material: blood.

CDR3 nucleotide sequence: TGTGCCAGCAGCCGACTAGCGGGTTACACCGGGGAGCTGTTTTTT. It codes for CASSRLAGYTGELFF. This chain joins TRBV3-1 and TRBJ2-2, with 10 bases identical to TRBD2. With 4 bases clipped from V and 3 bases from J, the junction kept 2 bases outside the gene matches. This CDR3 is 15 amino acids long. Germline V CDR1 and CDR2: LGHDT, YNNKEL (reference sequence).